The 5 T cell receptor beta chains reported below all come from one sample, sequenced in a study of OX40 agonist ivuxolimab in advanced cancers. TCRdb's table, derived via immunoSEQ multiplex PCR, lists solely in-frame clones and lacks some. The sample contains some 68,000 clones, about 87% of which appear only once. The input for sequencing was CD4+ or CD8+ T cells sorted from blood, taken in a trial of the OX40 agonist ivuxolimab. The receptors shown here come from an adult with an advanced solid tumor such as melanoma, head and neck, liver or kidney cancer.

The CDR3 spells CASSTARGGPYEQYF. The DNA for the CDR3 is TGTGCCAGCAGTACCGCGCGAGGAGGACCCTACGAGCAGTACTTC. The chain has TRBV28 and TRBJ2-7; maybe TRBD2 (5 bases). V shed 5 bases and J shed 2 bases, with 16 bases lying between them. CDR3 length equals 15 residues. Germline CDR1 MDHEN, CDR2 SYDVKM.

This clone came up once. The chain is built from TRBV10-3 and TRBJ1-4; D remains unclear. CDR1 and CDR2 (germline): ENHRY, SYGVKD. The CDR3 is 18 amino acids. V gave up 4 bases and J gave up 0 bases, with 18 bases separating them. CDR3 residues: CAISASRASFATNEKLFF. CDR3 nucleotides: TGTGCCATCAGTGCATCAAGGGCGAGTTTTGCAACTAATGAAAAACTGTTTTTT.

The chain recombines TRBV6-1 with TRBJ2-7; 14 nucleotides line up with TRBD2. Germline V gene sequence: CDR1 MNHNS, CDR2 SASEGT. The CDR3 is 13 residues long. After removal of 8 bases from V and 6 bases from J, the junction contained 3 bases not matched to a gene. In DNA, the CDR3 is TGTGCCAGCCCGGGACTAGCGGGAGTCGAGCAGTACTTC. Amino acids: CASPGLAGVEQYF.

This chain uses TRBV5-1 with TRBJ2-1; no firm D call. The CDR3 has 12 amino acids. The V end was cut by 3 bases, the J end by 10 bases, with 11 bases between. CDR1 and CDR2 (germline): SGHRS, YFSETQ. CDR3 bases: TGCGCCAGCAGCTGGTGGGGTGGCGAGCAGTTCTTC. This codes for CASSWWGGEQFF.

V and J are TRBV11-3 and TRBJ2-5; D not resolved. Trimming stripped 1 base from V and 3 bases from J, with 12 bases between. This CDR3 spans 15 amino acids. In germline, CDR1 is SGHNT, CDR2 YENEEA. The CDR3 reads CASSLGSLPEETQYF. Here the CDR3 DNA reads TGTGCCAGCAGCTTAGGCTCCCTACCAGAAGAGACCCAGTACTTC.